This is a list of T cell receptor beta chains from one sample in a study of shared clonotypes between healthy human individuals. Clones were sequenced by immunoSEQ multiplex PCR, and TCRdb holds only the in-frame ones, with some missing. The sample contains more than 2 million clones, roughly 95% of which appear only once. Sequencing was carried out using naive CD4+ T cells sorted from blood. The receptors stem from a man aged 18 to 29 in good health. Each CDR3 is given with its conserved first and last residue. The D gene is left open where the match is weak.

TGTGCCAGCAGCTTGGGGGGGACGATGGGAGATACGCAGTATTTT CASSLGGTMGDTQYF TRBJ2-3 TRBV7-9 TRBD2
TGTGCCAGTAGTTTGGTCGCGGGAGGGAAAACCTACGAGCAGTACTTC CASSLVAGGKTYEQYF TRBJ2-7 TRBV19 TRBD2
TGCGCCAGCAGCCAAGAGTATAAGGACGAGCAGTACTTC CASSQEYKDEQYF TRBJ2-7 TRBV4-3 -
TGTGCCAGCAGCTTAAGGGGGGCTAGTGCAACTAATGAAAAACTGTTTTTT CASSLRGASATNEKLFF TRBJ1-4 TRBV11-2 -
TGTGCCAGCAGTGGGGGCGGGAACACAGATACGCAGTATTTT CASSGGGNTDTQYF TRBJ2-3 TRBV5-4 -
TGTGCCAGCAGTTCCCCCGGGACCCCGTTGAACACTGAAGCTTTCTTT CASSSPGTPLNTEAFF TRBJ1-1 TRBV28 -
TGTGCCAGCAGCCCCGCCGGTTATATTGAAGCTTTCTTT CASSPAGYIEAFF TRBJ1-1 TRBV7-2 -
TGTGCCAGCAGCTTGGAGCCAGCGGGAGTTTACAATGAGCAGTTCTTC CASSLEPAGVYNEQFF TRBJ2-1 TRBV7-2 TRBD2
TGTGCCAGCAGTCCAGACATGCCGAACACTGAAGCTTTCTTT CASSPDMPNTEAFF TRBJ1-1 TRBV27 -
TGTGCCATCAGTGAGTCGCTGTCAACGAATGAAAAACTGTTTTTT CAISESLSTNEKLFF TRBJ1-4 TRBV10-3 -
TGTGCCACCGGGTCCATTGGGCAAGTCATCGAGCAGTACTTC CATGSIGQVIEQYF TRBJ2-7 TRBV10-3 -
TGTGCCAGCAGCTCGTACCGGGACCTCTCTTTC CASSSYRDLSF TRBJ2-7 TRBV5-4 -